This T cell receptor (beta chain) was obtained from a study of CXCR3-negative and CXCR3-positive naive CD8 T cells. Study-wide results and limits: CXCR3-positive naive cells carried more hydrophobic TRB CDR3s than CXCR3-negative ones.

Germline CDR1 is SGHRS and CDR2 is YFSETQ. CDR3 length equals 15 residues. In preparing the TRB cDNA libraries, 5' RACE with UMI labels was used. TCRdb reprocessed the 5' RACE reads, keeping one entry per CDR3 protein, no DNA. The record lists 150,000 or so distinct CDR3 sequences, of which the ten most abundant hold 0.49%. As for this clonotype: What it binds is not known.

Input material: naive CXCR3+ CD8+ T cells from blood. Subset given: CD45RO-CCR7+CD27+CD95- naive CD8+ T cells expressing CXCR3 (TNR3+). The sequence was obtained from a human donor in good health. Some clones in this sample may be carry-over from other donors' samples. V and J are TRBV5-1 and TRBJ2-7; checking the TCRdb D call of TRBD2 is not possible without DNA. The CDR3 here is CASSNSELSPYEQYF.